This TCR beta chain is from a study of blood T cell repertoires in COVID-19. Study summary: Whether acute or convalescent, the COVID-19 samples came from the United States, Italy and Spain. Sources were T cells, B-cell-depleted T cells, or PBMCs; the material itself was cDNA or gDNA.

Under the authors' procedure: The assay estimated nucleated cells by amplifying reference gene primers. The table came from immunoSEQ multiplex PCR; TCRdb's copy has only in-frame clones and leaves some out. V, J and clone size are taken as reported in that table, and D and trimming were inferred from the DNA itself. Among about 400,000 clones listed, around nine tenths were seen once. The length of the CDR3 is 13 residues. V lost 5 bases, J lost 6 bases, and 3 bases stayed unmatched. Germline V gene sequence: CDR1 SEHNR, CDR2 FQNEAQ (reference sequence). The J gene is TRBJ2-2, the V gene TRBV7-9, with 7 bases identical to TRBD2. The clonotype was recovered from a woman in her twenties or thirties with acute or convalescent COVID-19. The sequenced sample consisted of peripheral blood. The CDR3 nucleotides read TGTGCCAGCAGCAACGGGGGGTCCGGGGAGCTGTTTTTT. Its translation: CASSNGGSGELFF.